This TCR beta chain emerged from a study of OX40 agonist ivuxolimab in advanced cancers. Assay used: immunoSEQ multiplex PCR; TCRdb lists only in-frame clones, some missing. This table has tens of thousands of clones, roughly 80% appearing once. General study results and limits: At 0.1 to 3.0 mg/kg and by week 6, clonal expansion occurred in CD4+ and CD8+ blood T cells. Compared with CD4+, CD8+ T cells on average had more expanded clones.

In the case of this clone: The target antigen is unknown.

The timepoints at which blood was sampled were baseline, cycle 4 day 1, and cycle 7 day 1. Per germline, CDR1 SGHNT and CDR2 YYREEE (reference sequence). V trimming: 5 bases; J trimming: 9 bases; junction bases outside the gene matches: 19. CDR3 size: 17 residues. The clonotype originates from an adult with an advanced solid tumor such as melanoma, head and neck, liver or kidney cancer. Material: CD4+ or CD8+ T cells sorted from blood, obtained in a trial of the OX40 agonist ivuxolimab. V is TRBV5-4 and J is TRBJ2-1; 8 bases agree with TRBD2. The CDR3 DNA reads as TGTGCCAGCAGTAATCCGTCACGGGGGGGCCCTATTAGTGAGCAGTTCTTC. It specifies CASSNPSRGGPISEQFF.